One sample yielded the 3 T cell receptor beta chains listed below, sequenced in a study of T-cell memory formation after mild COVID-19. TCRdb reprocessed the 5' RACE reads via MiXCR and lists one record per CDR3 protein. The sample includes just over 350,000 distinct CDR3 sequences, over 13% of them seen just once. The sample was PBMCs or a T cell subset sorted from them (not recorded which). The source of these receptors is a man aged 18 to 29 who had mild COVID-19 (a few samples of this study predate the infection). Cell type and time point are not known.

The V gene is TRBV28, the J gene TRBJ2-7, with TRBD1 identical over 11 bases. The CDR3 extends over 15 amino acids. Looked up from germline, CDR1 is MDHEN and CDR2 is SYDVKM. V lost 6 bases, J lost 6 bases, and 10 bases stayed unmatched. DNA for the CDR3: TGTGCCAGCAGAACCGGGACAGGGGGAACGAGCGAGCAGTACGTC. Encoded protein: CASRTGTGGTSEQYV.

The genes are TRBV9 and TRBJ2-2; unclear D gene. The CDR3 contains 16 residues. With 0 bases removed from V and 0 bases from J, the gap between germline ends came to 9 bases. CDR1 SGDLS and CDR2 YYNGEE come from the germline V gene. In DNA, the CDR3 is TGTGCCAGCAGCGTAGCGTCAGCCGCGAACACCGGGGAGCTGTTTTTT. Protein: CASSVASAANTGELFF.

This chain connects TRBV5-1 to TRBJ2-5, with D possibly being TRBD2 (6 bases). From germline, CDR1 is SGHRS and CDR2 YFSETQ. CDR3 size: 15 residues. Trimming stripped 3 bases from V and 3 bases from J, with 15 bases between. The CDR3 spells CASSWAGWAEETQYF. The CDR3 DNA reads TGCGCCAGCAGCTGGGCGGGATGGGCCGAAGAGACCCAGTACTTC.